The 22 T cell receptor beta chains given below trace back to one sample, sequenced in a study of response to subunit inactivated influenza vaccine. MiXCR, applied by TCRdb to the RT-PCR reads, yields one record per CDR3 protein. The sample has 450,000 to 600,000 distinct CDR3 sequences, about 7.2% seen once; the top ten hold over 10%. Sequencing used PBMCs from blood, obtained about 24 months after vaccination. Receptors originate from a man between 50 and 75 years old who received an inactivated influenza vaccine.

This clonotype was observed at least ten times. The chain recombines TRBV28 with TRBJ2-5, with 9 bases aligning to TRBD1. With 5 bases clipped from V and 3 bases from J, the junction kept 4 bases outside the gene matches. This CDR3 comprises 14 residues. Germline assignment: CDR1 MDHEN and CDR2 SYDVKM. CDR3 protein: CASSPRDREETQYF. In nucleotides, the CDR3 is TGTGCCAGCAGTCCACGGGACAGGGAAGAGACCCAGTACTTC.

V and J are TRBV12-3 or TRBV12-4 and TRBJ1-4, with TRBD1 as a possible D gene (5 bases). The germline V and J ends were trimmed by 6 bases and 1 base, with 9 bases remaining between them. This CDR3 contains 14 residues. The CDR3 loop reads CASSQTVTNEKLFF. CDR3 DNA: TGTGCCAGCAGCCAGACAGTAACTAATGAAAAACTGTTTTTT.

This clonotype was seen at least ten times. CDR3 coding DNA: TGCGCCAGCAGCCACGGACAGGGCTCCTACGAGCAGTACTTC. Translation gives CASSHGQGSYEQYF. V usage is TRBV5-1 and J usage is TRBJ2-7, with 8 bases fitting TRBD1. The CDR3 covers 14 residues. Germline V gene lookup returns CDR1 SGHRS and CDR2 YFSETQ. Unmatched junction bases numbered 3, after V lost 4 bases and J lost 0 bases.

Ten or more counts support this clonotype. The gene calls are TRBV12-3 or TRBV12-4 and TRBJ1-1, with a weak D call TRBD1 (6 bases). The CDR3 is 14 residues long. Trimming cost V 6 bases and J 2 bases, with 13 bases left between them. The CDR3 reads CASRDSGLNTEAFF. For the CDR3, the DNA is TGTGCCAGCAGGGACAGCGGACTAAACACTGAAGCTTTCTTT.

At least ten counts were recorded for this clonotype. V and J are TRBV9 and TRBJ2-7, with 7 positions matching TRBD1. Losses at the gene ends were 0 bases for V and 3 bases for J; bases not matched to a gene: 3. The CDR3 is made up of 14 amino acids. Looked up from germline, CDR1 is SGDLS and CDR2 is YYNGEE. DNA of the CDR3: TGTGCCAGCAGCGTAGGCGCAGGGGGCTACGAGCAGTACTTC. Its translation is CASSVGAGGYEQYF.

Details on this clonotype: One junction end disagrees with the germline gene, perhaps due to a read error. V is TRBV29-1 and J is TRBJ2-1; 9 bases are shared with TRBD2. Germline CDR1 and CDR2: SQVTM and ANQGSEA. CDR3 length equals 14 residues. The CDR3 protein is CSVAGTSPYSEQFF. CDR3 nucleotide sequence: TGCAGCGTGGCCGGGACTAGCCCCTACAGTGAGCAGTTCTTC.

There are a few counts of this clonotype. The chain couples TRBV2 to TRBJ2-7; 11 bases map to TRBD1. J was trimmed by 3 bases and V by 6 bases; bases with no gene match: 4. Looked up from germline, CDR1 is SNHLY and CDR2 is FYNNEI. This CDR3 has 14 amino acids. CDR3 residues: CASRGQGGIYEQYF. The DNA for the CDR3 is TGTGCCAGCAGGGGACAGGGGGGCATCTACGAGCAGTACTTC.

This clonotype was found a few times. In DNA form, the CDR3 reads TGTGCCAGCAGCCAAGGGGCCTACCAGGCTGAAGCTTTCTTT. Residues: CASSQGAYQAEAFF. V is TRBV3-1 and J is TRBJ1-1; no reliable D call. V lost 1 base and J 6 bases, leaving 12 bases between the germline ends. Per the germline V gene, CDR1 is LGHDT and CDR2 is YNNKEL (reference sequence). This CDR3 is 14 amino acids long.

The chain is built from TRBV7-9 and TRBJ2-2, with 7 bases matching TRBD1. The CDR3 covers 15 residues. V dropped 5 bases and J dropped 3; count of bases not matched to a gene: 6. Germline V gives CDR1 SEHNR, CDR2 FQNEAQ (reference sequence). The CDR3 is CASSRRDSYTGELFF. The CDR3 DNA sequence: TGTGCCAGCAGCCGACGGGACAGTTACACCGGGGAGCTGTTTTTT.

Note on this clonotype: One base away lies a much larger clone, so this may be a sequencing read error. The chain recombines TRBV9 with TRBJ2-7; 9 bases agree with TRBD2. Germline CDR1 SGDLS, CDR2 YYNGEE. V lost 3 bases, J lost 6 bases, and 10 bases stayed unmatched. This CDR3 contains 15 residues. The DNA of the CDR3 is TGTGCCAGCAGCGGAGGGACTAGCTGGGGTAGCGAGCAGTACTTC. This sequence encodes CASSGGTSWGSEQYF.

This clonotype has a count of ten or more. In nucleotides, the CDR3 is TGTGCCAGCAGTGAAGGTGGAAACACCATATATTTT. Translation gives CASSEGGNTIYF. V gene TRBV6-1 combines with J gene TRBJ1-3, with D unresolved. Per the germline V gene, CDR1 is MNHNS and CDR2 is SASEGT. V was pared by 1 base and J by 3 bases, with 1 base between. The length of the CDR3 is 12 residues.

V is TRBV12-3 or TRBV12-4 and J is TRBJ1-6, with a possible D match to TRBD1 (5 bases). V shed 3 bases and J shed 10 bases, with 16 bases lying between them. The CDR3 is 15 amino acids. The CDR3 DNA reads as TGTGCCAGCAGTTTTGGTCAGGGTGGAGGGTCACCCCTCCACTTT. Amino acid sequence: CASSFGQGGGSPLHF.

The sample holds many counts of this clonotype. This chain links TRBV7-9 with TRBJ1-4, with D unclear. The CDR3 totals 14 residues. The germline V gene has CDR1 SEHNR and CDR2 FQNEAQ (reference sequence). Trimming removed 1 base at V and 5 bases at J, with 8 bases between. This CDR3 is CASSLVTLNEKLFF. DNA of the CDR3: TGTGCCAGCAGCTTAGTGACACTAAATGAAAAACTGTTTTTT.

This clonotype was seen at least ten times. The chain is built from TRBV24-1 and TRBJ2-1; 11 positions agree with TRBD2. Losses at the gene ends were 3 bases for V and 7 bases for J; bases not matched to a gene: 4. From germline, CDR1 is KGHDR and CDR2 SFDVKD. The CDR3 covers 15 residues. The chain's CDR3 is CATSDPRTSGNEQFF. CDR3 in DNA: TGTGCCACCAGTGATCCCAGGACTAGCGGGAATGAGCAGTTCTTC.

The chain has TRBV11-2 and TRBJ2-7, with 8 nucleotides matching TRBD1. Germline-derived CDR1 and CDR2 are SGHAT and FQNNGV. The CDR3 covers 14 residues. After removal of 5 bases from V and 5 bases from J, the junction contained 8 bases not matched to a gene. The DNA of the CDR3 is TGTGCCAGCAGCCCTGGACAGGGACAAGACGAGCAGTACTTC. This codes for CASSPGQGQDEQYF.

This chain uses TRBV4-3 with TRBJ2-5; D not resolved. CDR3 length equals 14 residues. V was clipped by 4 bases and J by 4 bases, with 13 bases between them. The germline V gene encodes CDR1 LGHNA and CDR2 YSLEER. The CDR3 region has the DNA TGCGCCAGCAGCCTCGCGTCCCACGCAGAGACCCAGTACTTC. Amino acid sequence: CASSLASHAETQYF.

The sample holds a few counts of this clonotype. This rearrangement joins TRBV19 to TRBJ1-5, with a tentative D call TRBD1 (5 bases). CDR3 length: 15 residues. Germline loops: CDR1 LNHDA, CDR2 SQIVND (reference sequence). Trimming took off 1 base at V and 2 bases at J, with 9 bases between the two ends. The CDR3 loop is CASSIVSGRNQPQHF. The CDR3 bases are TGTGCCAGTAGTATAGTATCGGGGCGCAATCAGCCCCAGCATTTT.

Only a few counts were recorded for this clonotype. V usage is TRBV25-1 and J usage is TRBJ2-7, with D perhaps matching TRBD2 (5 bases). The CDR3 spans 14 residues. CDR1 and CDR2 from the germline V gene are MGHDK and SYGVNS. Trimming took off 5 bases at V and 0 bases at J, with 11 bases between the two ends. This chain's CDR3 is CASSLTGFSYEQYF. The CDR3 region has the DNA TGTGCCAGCAGTCTTACGGGGTTCTCCTACGAGCAGTACTTC.

This clonotype was picked up a small number of times. The V and J genes are TRBV10-3 and TRBJ2-2; D assignment may be TRBD1 or TRBD2 (5 bases each). Deletions cut 6 bases from V and 10 bases from J, with 18 bases between. The CDR3 is made up of 14 amino acids. Germline assignment: CDR1 ENHRY and CDR2 SYGVKD. CDR3 amino acids: CAIRGTRAEEELFF. The CDR3 nucleotides are TGTGCCATCAGGGGGACCCGAGCGGAGGAGGAGCTGTTTTTT.

This clonotype was counted at least ten times. This chain joins TRBV3-1 and TRBJ1-6; tentative D call: TRBD1 (6 bases). From germline, CDR1 is LGHDT and CDR2 YNNKEL (reference sequence). The CDR3 is 14 amino acids. V was shortened by 4 bases and J by 7 bases, with 11 bases between the two germline ends. This CDR3 is CASSRTEGNSPLHF. The CDR3 nucleotides read TGTGCCAGCAGCCGGACAGAAGGAAATTCACCCCTCCACTTT.

This clonotype was counted a few times. The chain links TRBV6-2 or TRBV6-3 to TRBJ2-5; no clear D. The CDR3 extends over 13 amino acids. Germline V gene data show CDR1 as MNHEY and CDR2 as SVGEGT. V was cut by 7 bases and J by 5 bases, with 14 bases left in between. The CDR3, as DNA: TGTGCCAGCAATTCCTTGGACCGGGAGACCCAGTACTTC. It yields the protein CASNSLDRETQYF.

The chain uses TRBV10-3 and TRBJ2-7; a possible D gene is TRBD1 (5 bases). The V end lost 8 bases, the J end lost 2 bases, and 10 bases lay between the germline ends. From germline, CDR1 is ENHRY and CDR2 SYGVKD. The CDR3 is made up of 12 amino acids. CDR3 DNA sequence: TGTGCCATCGGGGCACCGACCTACGAGCAGTACTTC. Its protein product is CAIGAPTYEQYF.